This T cell receptor (beta chain) was sequenced for a study of cytomegalovirus exposure and HLA in healthy donors. Study-level information: Early on, a data release was issued that held some 85 million unique TCRs from HLA-typed donors.

Germline CDR1 and CDR2: MNHNY and SVGAGI (reference sequence). V was shortened by 0 bases and J by 3 bases, with 9 bases between the two germline ends. The CDR3 loop spans 15 amino acids. PCR amplification relied on 60 Vbeta primers (plus 13 Jbeta primers). Libraries were prepared by immunoSEQ multiplex PCR; TCRdb keeps only in-frame clonotypes and omits some of them. There are about 150,000 clones in the sample; over 60% occur only once, and 2% to 2.5% lies in the top ten. As regards this clone: Its cognate antigen is unknown.

Whole-study results and caveats: When a later analysis was performed, an Asian-associated ancestry cluster reportedly had fewer N-insertions than the approximately 690-donor mean.

This TCR came from a man aged 35 to 55 in good health and CMV-seronegative. The material sequenced was PBMCs. V and J are TRBV6-6 and TRBJ1-5; D not resolved. The CDR3 loop is CASSYSMALNQPQHF. The CDR3, as DNA: TGTGCCAGCAGTTACTCGATGGCCCTCAATCAGCCCCAGCATTTT.